This T cell receptor (beta chain) was profiled in a study of cytomegalovirus exposure and HLA in healthy donors. Study-wide points: In a later analysis, V- and J-gene trimming of beta chains associated with a DCLRE1C missense variant, replicated independently. An analysis was carried out later, and it reportedly showed fewer N-insertions in an Asian-associated ancestry cluster than the approximately 700-donor mean. 87-base-pair reads could not separate some V segments, including TRBV6-2 and TRBV6-3.

The PCR used 60 Vbeta and 13 Jbeta primers. In the source study's methods: An analysis that came later counted roughly 87 million unique TCR beta chains, roughly 11 million shared. Assay: immunoSEQ multiplex PCR; the TCRdb copy retains only in-frame clones and omits some. Clone size and the V and J calls come from that table; the DNA yielded D and trimming. Of roughly 180,000 clones in the sample, just under 80% were seen once. The V gene lost 8 bases and the J gene lost 8 bases, with 22 bases spanning the gap. The CDR3 covers 15 residues. Germline assignment: CDR1 ENHRY and CDR2 SYGVKD. On this clone: As yet, its antigen is unknown.

The sample comprised PBMCs. V is TRBV10-3 and J is TRBJ2-1; D is possibly TRBD1 (6 bases). This TCR was recovered from a woman between 45 and 60 years old in good health and CMV-seropositive. The DNA of the CDR3 is TGTGCCATCTCTCGTGGCGCACAGGGTGCCGATGAGCAGTTCTTC. Translation: CAISRGAQGADEQFF.